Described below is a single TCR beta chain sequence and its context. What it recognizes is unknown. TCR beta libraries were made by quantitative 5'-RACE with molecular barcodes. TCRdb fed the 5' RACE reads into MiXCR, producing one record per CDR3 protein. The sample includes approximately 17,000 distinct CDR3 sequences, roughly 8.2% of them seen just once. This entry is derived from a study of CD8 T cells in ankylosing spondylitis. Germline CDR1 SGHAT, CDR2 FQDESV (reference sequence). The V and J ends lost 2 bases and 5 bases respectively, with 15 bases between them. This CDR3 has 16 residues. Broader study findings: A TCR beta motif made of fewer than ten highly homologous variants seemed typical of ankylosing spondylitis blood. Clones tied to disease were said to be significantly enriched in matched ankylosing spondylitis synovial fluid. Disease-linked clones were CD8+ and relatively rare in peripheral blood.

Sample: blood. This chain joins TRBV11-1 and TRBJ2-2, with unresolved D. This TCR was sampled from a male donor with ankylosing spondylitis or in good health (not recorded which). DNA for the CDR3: TGTGCCAGCAGCTTACCGTCCCAACCAATTACCGGGGAGCTGTTTTTT. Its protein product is CASSLPSQPITGELFF. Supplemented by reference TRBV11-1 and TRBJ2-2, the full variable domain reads EAEVAQSPRYKITEKSQAVAFWCDPISGHATLYWYRQILGQGPELLVQFQDESVVDDSQLPKDRFSAERLKGVDSTLKIQPAELGDSAMYLCASSLPSQPITGELFFGEGSRLTVL.